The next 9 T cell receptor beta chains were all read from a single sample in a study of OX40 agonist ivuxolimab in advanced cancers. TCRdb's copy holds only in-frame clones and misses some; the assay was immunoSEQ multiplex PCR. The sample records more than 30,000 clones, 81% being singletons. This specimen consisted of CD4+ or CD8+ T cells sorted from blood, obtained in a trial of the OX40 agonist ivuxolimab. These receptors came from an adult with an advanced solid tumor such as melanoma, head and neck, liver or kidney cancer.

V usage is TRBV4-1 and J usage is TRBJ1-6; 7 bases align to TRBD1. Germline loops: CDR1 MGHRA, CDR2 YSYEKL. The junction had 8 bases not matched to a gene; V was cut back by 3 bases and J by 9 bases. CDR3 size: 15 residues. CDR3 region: CASSHQRQGGSPLHF. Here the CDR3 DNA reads TGCGCCAGCAGCCATCAGAGACAGGGTGGTTCACCCCTCCACTTT.

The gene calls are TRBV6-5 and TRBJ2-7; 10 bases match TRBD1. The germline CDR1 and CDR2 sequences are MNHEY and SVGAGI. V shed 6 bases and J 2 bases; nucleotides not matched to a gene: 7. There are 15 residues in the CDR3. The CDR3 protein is CASSRQGAGAYEQYF. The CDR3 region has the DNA TGTGCCAGCAGCCGACAGGGGGCGGGGGCCTACGAGCAGTACTTC.

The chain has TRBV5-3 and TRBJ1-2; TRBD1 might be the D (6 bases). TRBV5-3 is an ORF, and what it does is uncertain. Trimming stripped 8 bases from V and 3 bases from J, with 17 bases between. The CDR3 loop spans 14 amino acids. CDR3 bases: TGTGCCAGCAGCGCCGAACAGGGATACTATGGCTACACCTTC. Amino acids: CASSAEQGYYGYTF.

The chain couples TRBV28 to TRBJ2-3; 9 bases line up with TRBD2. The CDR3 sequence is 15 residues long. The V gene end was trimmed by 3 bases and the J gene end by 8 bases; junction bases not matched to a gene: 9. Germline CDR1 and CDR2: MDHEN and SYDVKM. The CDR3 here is CASSFAGGKAGTQYF. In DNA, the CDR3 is TGTGCCAGCAGTTTTGCGGGGGGGAAGGCAGGTACGCAGTATTTT.

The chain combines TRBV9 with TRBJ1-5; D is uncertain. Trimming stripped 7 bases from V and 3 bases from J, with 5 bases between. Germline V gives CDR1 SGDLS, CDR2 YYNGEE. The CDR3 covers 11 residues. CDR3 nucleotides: TGTGCCAGCGGGGTCAATCAGCCCCAGCATTTT. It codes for CASGVNQPQHF.

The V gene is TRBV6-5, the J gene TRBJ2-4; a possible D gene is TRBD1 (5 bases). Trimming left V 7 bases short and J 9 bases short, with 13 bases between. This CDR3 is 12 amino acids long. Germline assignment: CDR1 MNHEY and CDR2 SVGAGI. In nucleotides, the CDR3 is TGTGCCAGCACTGGGGCCATGGGCATTCAGTACTTC. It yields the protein CASTGAMGIQYF.

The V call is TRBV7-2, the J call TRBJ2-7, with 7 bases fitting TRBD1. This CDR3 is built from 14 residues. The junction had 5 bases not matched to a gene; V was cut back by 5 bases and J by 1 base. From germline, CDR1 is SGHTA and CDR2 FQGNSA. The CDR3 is CASSIGQASYEQYF. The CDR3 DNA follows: TGTGCCAGCAGCATTGGACAGGCGTCCTACGAGCAGTACTTC.

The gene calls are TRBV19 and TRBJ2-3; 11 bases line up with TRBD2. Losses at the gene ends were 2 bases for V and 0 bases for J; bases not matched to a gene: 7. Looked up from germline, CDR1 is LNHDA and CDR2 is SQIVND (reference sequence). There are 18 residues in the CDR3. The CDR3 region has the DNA TGTGCCAGTAGTATACACCTAGCGGGGGGCGAGAGCACAGATACGCAGTATTTT. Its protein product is CASSIHLAGGESTDTQYF.

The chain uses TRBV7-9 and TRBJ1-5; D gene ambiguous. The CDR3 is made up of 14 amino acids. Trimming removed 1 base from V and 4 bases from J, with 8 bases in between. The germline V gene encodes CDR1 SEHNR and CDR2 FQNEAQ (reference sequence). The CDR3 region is CASSLGTGNQPQHF. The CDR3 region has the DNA TGTGCCAGCAGCTTAGGGACGGGGAATCAGCCCCAGCATTTT.